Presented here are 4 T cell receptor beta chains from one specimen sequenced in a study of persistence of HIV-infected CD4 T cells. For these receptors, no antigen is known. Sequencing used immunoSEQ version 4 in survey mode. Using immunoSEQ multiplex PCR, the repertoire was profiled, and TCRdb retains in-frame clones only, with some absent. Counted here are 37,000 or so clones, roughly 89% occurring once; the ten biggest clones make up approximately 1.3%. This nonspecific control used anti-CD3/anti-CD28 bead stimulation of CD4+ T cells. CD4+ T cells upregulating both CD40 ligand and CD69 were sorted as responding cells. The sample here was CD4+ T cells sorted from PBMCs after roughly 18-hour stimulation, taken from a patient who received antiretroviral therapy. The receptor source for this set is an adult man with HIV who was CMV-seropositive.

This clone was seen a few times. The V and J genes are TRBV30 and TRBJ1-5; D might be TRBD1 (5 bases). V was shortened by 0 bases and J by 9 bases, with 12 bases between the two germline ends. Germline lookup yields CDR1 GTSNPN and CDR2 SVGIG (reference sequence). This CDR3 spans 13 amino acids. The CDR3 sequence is CAWSVRGSLPQHF. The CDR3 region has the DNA TGTGCCTGGAGTGTACGGGGCTCCTTGCCCCAGCATTTT.

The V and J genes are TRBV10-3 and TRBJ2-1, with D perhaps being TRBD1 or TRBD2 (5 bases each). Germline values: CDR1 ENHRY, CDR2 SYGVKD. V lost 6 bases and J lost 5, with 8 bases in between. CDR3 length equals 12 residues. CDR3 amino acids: CAIRGTDNEQFF. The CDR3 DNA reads TGTGCCATCAGGGGGACCGACAATGAGCAGTTCTTC.

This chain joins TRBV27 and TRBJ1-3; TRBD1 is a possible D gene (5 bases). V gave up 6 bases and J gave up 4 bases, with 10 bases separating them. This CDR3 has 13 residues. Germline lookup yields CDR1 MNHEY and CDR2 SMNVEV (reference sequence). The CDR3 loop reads CASRGGFGNTIYF. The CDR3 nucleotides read TGTGCCAGCAGGGGGGGGTTCGGAAACACCATATATTTT.

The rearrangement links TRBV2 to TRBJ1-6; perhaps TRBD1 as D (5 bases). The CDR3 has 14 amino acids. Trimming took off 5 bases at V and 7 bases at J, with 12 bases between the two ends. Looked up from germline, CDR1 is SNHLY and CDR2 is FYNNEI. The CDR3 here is CASSRGDGNSPLHF. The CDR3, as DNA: TGTGCCAGCAGTAGAGGGGACGGGAATTCACCCCTCCACTTT. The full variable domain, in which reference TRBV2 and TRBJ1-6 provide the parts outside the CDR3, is EPEVTQTPSHQVTQMGQEVILRCVPISNHLYFYWYRQILGQKVEFLVSFYNNEISEKSEIFDDQFSVERPDGSNFTLKIRSTKLEDSAMYFCASSRGDGNSPLHFGNGTRLTVT.